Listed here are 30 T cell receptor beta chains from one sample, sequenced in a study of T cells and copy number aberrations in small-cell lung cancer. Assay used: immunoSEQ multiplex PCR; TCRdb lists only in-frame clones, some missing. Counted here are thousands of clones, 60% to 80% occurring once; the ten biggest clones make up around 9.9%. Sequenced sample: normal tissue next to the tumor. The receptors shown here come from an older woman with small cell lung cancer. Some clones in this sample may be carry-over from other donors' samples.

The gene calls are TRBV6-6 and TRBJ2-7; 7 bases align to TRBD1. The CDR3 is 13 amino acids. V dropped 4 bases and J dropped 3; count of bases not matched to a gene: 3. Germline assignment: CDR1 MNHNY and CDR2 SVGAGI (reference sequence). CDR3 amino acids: CASSWDSDYEQYF. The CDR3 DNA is TGTGCCAGCAGTTGGGACAGCGACTACGAGCAGTACTTC.

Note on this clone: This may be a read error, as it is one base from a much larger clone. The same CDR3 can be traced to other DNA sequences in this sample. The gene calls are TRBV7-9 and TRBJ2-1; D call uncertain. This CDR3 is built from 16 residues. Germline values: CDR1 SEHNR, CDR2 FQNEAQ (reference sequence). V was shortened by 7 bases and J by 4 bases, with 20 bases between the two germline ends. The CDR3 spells CASTTPEREQYNEQFF. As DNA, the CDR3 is TGTGCCAGCACCACACCCGAGCGAGAACAATACAATGAGCAGTTCTTC.

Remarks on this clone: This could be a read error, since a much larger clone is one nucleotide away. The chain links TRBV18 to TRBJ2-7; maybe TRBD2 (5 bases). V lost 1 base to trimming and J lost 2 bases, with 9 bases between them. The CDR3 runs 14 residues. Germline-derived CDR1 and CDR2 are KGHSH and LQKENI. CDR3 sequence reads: CASSPQLDTYEQYF. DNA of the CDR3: TGTGCCAGCTCACCACAACTAGATACCTACGAGCAGTACTTC.

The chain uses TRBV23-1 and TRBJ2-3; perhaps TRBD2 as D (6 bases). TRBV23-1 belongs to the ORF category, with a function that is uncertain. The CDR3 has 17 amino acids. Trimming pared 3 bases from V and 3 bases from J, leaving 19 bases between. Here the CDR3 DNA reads TGCGCCAGCAGTCATCAACAAACGGGAGATTGTACAGATACGCAGTATTTT. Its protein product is CASSHQQTGDCTDTQYF.

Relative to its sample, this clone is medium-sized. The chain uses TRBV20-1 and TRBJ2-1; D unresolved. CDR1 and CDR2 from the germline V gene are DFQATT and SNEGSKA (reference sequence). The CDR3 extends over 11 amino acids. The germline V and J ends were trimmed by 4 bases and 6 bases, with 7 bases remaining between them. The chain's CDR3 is CSAIWLNEQFF. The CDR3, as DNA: TGCAGTGCTATCTGGCTCAATGAGCAGTTCTTC.

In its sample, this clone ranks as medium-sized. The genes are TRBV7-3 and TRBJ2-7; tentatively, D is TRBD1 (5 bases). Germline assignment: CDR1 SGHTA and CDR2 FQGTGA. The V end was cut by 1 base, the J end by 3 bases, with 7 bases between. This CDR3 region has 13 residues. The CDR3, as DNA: TGTGCCAGCAGCTTAAGGCAGGGCTACGAGCAGTACTTC. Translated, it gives CASSLRQGYEQYF.

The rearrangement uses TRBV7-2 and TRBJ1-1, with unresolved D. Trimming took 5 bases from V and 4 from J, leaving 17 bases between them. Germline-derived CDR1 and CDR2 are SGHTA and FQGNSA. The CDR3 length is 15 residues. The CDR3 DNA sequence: TGTGCCAGCAGCCAGACACTGAGGAAAGGCACTGAAGCTTTCTTT. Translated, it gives CASSQTLRKGTEAFF.

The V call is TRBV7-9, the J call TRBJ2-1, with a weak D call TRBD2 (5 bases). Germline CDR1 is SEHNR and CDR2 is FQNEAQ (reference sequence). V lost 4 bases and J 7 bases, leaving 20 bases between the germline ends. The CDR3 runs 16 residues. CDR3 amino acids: CASSSTEGPLGNEQFF. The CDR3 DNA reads TGTGCCAGCAGCTCCACAGAGGGCCCCCTAGGAAATGAGCAGTTCTTC.

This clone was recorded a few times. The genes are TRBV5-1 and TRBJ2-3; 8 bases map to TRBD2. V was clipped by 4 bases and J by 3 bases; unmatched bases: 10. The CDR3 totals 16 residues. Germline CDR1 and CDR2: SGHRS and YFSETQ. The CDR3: CASSRGERETTDTQYF. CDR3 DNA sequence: TGCGCCAGCAGCAGAGGAGAGCGGGAGACGACAGATACGCAGTATTTT.

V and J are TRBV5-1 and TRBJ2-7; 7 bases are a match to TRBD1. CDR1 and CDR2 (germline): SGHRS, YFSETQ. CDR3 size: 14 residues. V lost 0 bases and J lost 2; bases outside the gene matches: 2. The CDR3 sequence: CASSLGGQTYEQYF. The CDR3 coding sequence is TGCGCCAGCAGCTTGGGGGGACAGACCTACGAGCAGTACTTC.

The CDR3 reads CASSIQGRGEKLFF. The CDR3 nucleotides read TGTGCCAGCAGCATACAGGGGAGGGGTGAAAAACTGTTTTTT. This chain connects TRBV5-4 to TRBJ1-4; 7 bases agree with TRBD1. V dropped 4 bases and J dropped 7; count of bases not matched to a gene: 7. This CDR3 is 14 amino acids long. Germline V CDR1 and CDR2: SGHNT, YYREEE (reference sequence).

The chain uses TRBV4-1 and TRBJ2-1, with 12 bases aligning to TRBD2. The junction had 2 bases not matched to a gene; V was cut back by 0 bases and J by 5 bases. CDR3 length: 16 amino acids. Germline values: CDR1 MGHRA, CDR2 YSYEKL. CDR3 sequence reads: CASSQELAGGNNEQFF. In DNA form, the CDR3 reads TGCGCCAGCAGCCAAGAGCTAGCGGGAGGGAACAATGAGCAGTTCTTC.

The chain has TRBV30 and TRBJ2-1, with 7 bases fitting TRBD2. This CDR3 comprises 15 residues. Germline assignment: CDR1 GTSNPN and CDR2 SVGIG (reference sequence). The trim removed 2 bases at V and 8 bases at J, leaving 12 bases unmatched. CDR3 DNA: TGTGCCTGGAGTCTCGCTGTGGGAGGGATCGATGAGCAGTTCTTC. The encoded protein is CAWSLAVGGIDEQFF.

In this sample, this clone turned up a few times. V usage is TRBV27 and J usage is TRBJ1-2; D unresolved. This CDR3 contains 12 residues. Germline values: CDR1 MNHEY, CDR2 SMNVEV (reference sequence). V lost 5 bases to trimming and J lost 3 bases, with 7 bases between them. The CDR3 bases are TGTGCCAGCAGTCTTCCTCACTATGGCTACACCTTC. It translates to CASSLPHYGYTF.

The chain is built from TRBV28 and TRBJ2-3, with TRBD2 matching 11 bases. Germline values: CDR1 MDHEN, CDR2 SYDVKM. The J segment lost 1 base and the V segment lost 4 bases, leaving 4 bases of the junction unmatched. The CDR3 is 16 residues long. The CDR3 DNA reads TGTGCCAGCAGTTCAGGGACTAGCGGAGGCACAGATACGCAGTATTTT. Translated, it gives CASSSGTSGGTDTQYF.

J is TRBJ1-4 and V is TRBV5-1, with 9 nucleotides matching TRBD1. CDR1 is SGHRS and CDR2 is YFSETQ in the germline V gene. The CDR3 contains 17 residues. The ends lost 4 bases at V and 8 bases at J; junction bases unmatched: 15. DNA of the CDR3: TGCGCCAGCAGCCTAATGAGGACAGGGGAGAGAGAAGAAAAACTGTTTTTT. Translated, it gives CASSLMRTGEREEKLFF.

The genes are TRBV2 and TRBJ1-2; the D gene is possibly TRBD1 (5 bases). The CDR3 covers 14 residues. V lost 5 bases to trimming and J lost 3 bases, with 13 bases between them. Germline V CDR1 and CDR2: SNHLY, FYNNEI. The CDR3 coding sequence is TGTGCCAGCAGTCTGGCGCAGGGAGACTATGGCTACACCTTC. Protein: CASSLAQGDYGYTF.

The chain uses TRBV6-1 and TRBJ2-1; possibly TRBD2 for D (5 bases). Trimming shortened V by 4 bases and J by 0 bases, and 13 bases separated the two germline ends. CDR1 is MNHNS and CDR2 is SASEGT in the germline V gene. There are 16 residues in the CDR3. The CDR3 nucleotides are TGTGCCAGCAGTGGGGTAGCGAGGTCCTCCTACAATGAGCAGTTCTTC. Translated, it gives CASSGVARSSYNEQFF.

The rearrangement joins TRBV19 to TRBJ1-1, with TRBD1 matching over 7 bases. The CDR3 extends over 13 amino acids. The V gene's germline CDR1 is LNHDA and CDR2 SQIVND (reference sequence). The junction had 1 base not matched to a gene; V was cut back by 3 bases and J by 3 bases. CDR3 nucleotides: TGTGCCAGTAGTATTCAGGGGGACACTGAAGCTTTCTTT. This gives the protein CASSIQGDTEAFF.

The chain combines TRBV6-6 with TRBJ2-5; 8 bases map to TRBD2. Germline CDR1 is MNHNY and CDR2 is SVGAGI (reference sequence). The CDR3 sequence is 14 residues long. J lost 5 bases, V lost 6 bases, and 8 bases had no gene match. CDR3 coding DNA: TGTGCCAGCAGCAAAGCGGGAGTAGCGGAGACCCAGTACTTC. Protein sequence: CASSKAGVAETQYF.

The CDR3 loop is CASSPRTGNYNEQFF. The CDR3 nucleotides are TGTGCCAGTAGTCCCAGGACAGGGAACTACAATGAGCAGTTCTTC. The chain employs TRBV19 and TRBJ2-1; 8 bases are shared with TRBD1. The V segment lost 5 bases and the J segment 3 bases; nucleotides outside the gene matches: 6. The CDR3 length is 15 residues. Germline V lookup: CDR1 LNHDA, CDR2 SQIVND (reference sequence). The full variable domain, in which reference TRBV19 and TRBJ2-1 provide the parts outside the CDR3, is DGGITQSPKYLFRKEGQNVTLSCEQNLNHDAMYWYRQDPGQGLRLIYYSQIVNDFQKGDIAEGYSVSREKKESFPLTVTSAQKNPTAFYLCASSPRTGNYNEQFFGPGTRLTVL.

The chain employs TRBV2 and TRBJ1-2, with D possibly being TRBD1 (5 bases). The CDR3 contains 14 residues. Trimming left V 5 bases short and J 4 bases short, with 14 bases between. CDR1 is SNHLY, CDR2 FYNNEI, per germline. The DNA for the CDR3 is TGTGCCAGCAGTAAGACAGACGAGATCTATGGCTACACCTTC. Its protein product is CASSKTDEIYGYTF. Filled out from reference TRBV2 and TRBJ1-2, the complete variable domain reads EPEVTQTPSHQVTQMGQEVILRCVPISNHLYFYWYRQILGQKVEFLVSFYNNEISEKSEIFDDQFSVERPDGSNFTLKIRSTKLEDSAMYFCASSKTDEIYGYTFGSGTRLTVV.

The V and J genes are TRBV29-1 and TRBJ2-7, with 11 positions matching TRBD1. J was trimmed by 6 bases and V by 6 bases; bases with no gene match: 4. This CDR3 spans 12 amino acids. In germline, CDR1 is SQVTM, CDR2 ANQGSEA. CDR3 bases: TGCAGCGTAGGACAGGGGGCAGGCGAGCAGTACTTC. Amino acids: CSVGQGAGEQYF.

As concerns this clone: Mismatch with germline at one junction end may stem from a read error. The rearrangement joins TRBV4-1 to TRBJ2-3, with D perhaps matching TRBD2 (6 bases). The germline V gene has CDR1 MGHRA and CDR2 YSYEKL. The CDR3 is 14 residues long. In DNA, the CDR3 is TGCGTCAGCAGCACCGGGGGAGTCGGTGATACGCAGTATTTT. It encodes CVSSTGGVGDTQYF.

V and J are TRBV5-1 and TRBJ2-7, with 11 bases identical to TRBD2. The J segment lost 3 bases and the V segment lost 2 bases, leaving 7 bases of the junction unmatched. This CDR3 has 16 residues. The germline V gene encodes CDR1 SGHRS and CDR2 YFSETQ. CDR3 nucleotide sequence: TGCGCCAGCAGCTTACGTAGCGGGAGGGCCCTCTACGAGCAGTACTTC. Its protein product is CASSLRSGRALYEQYF. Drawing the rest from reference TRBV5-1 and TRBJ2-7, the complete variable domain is KAGVTQTPRYLIKTRGQQVTLSCSPISGHRSVSWYQQTPGQGLQFLFEYFSETQRNKGNFPGRFSGRQFSNSRSEMNVSTLELGDSALYLCASSLRSGRALYEQYFGPGTRLTVT.

CDR3 region: CASIPGGFYGYTF. For the CDR3, the DNA is TGCGCCAGCATCCCGGGGGGGTTCTATGGCTACACCTTC. V usage is TRBV23-1 and J usage is TRBJ1-2; possibly TRBD1 for D (5 bases). TRBV23-1 is identified as an open reading frame with a role that is uncertain. The CDR3 is 13 amino acids. V lost 7 bases and J lost 4, with 13 bases in between.

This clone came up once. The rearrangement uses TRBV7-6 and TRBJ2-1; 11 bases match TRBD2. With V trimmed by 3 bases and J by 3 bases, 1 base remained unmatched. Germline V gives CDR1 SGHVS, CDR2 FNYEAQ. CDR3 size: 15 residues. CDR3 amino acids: CASSLGLADYNEQFF. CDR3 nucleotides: TGTGCCAGCAGCTTGGGACTAGCGGACTACAATGAGCAGTTCTTC.

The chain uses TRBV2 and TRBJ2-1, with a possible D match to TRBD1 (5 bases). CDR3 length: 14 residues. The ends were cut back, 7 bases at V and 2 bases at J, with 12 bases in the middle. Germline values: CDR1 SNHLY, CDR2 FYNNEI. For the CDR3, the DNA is TGTGCCAGCAAACAGGTCCTCACCTACAATGAGCAGTTCTTC. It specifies CASKQVLTYNEQFF.

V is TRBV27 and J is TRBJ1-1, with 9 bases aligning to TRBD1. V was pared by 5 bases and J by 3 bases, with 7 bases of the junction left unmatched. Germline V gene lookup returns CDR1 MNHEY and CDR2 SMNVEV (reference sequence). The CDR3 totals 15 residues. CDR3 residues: CASSLQGATHTEAFF. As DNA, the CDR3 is TGTGCCAGCAGTCTACAGGGGGCGACGCACACTGAAGCTTTCTTT.

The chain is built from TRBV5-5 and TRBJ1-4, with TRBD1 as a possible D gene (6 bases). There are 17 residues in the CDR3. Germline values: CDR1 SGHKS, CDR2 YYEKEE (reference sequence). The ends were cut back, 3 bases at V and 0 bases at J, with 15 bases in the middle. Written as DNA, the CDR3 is TGTGCCAGCAGCTCGCACATACAGGGCCCAACTAATGAAAAACTGTTTTTT. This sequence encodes CASSSHIQGPTNEKLFF.